Listed below are T cell receptor beta chains from one sample, sequenced in a study of CD8 T cells in ankylosing spondylitis. From the 5' RACE reads, TCRdb called clonotypes with MiXCR, one entry per CDR3 protein. The sample has 200,000 to 250,000 distinct CDR3 sequences, around 10% seen once. The sequenced material came from blood, either unsorted or a sorted T cell fraction (not recorded which). These receptors originate from a male donor with ankylosing spondylitis or in good health (not recorded which). CDR3s include the opening cysteine and the closing phenylalanine or tryptophan. The D gene is left open where the match is weak. Size is stated for part of the rows, as once, few or many counts, or as a class when the clone is expanded.

V	J	size	D	DNA	CDR3
TRBV3-1	TRBJ2-2	many	NA	TGTGCCAGCAGCCTGAGGCAAGGGACACTTTCTTCGAACACCGGGGAGCTGTTTTTT	CASSLRQGTLSSNTGELFF
TRBV12-3/TRBV12-4	TRBJ2-6	many	TRBD1	TGTGCCAGCAGTGACAGGGGGCCTGGGGCCAACGTCCTGACTTTC	CASSDRGPGANVLTF
TRBV5-1	TRBJ2-5	few	NA	TGCGCCAGCAGCTTGGCCGGCCAGCCTGGGGAGACCCAGTACTTC	CASSLAGQPGETQYF
TRBV12-3/TRBV12-4	TRBJ1-5	NA	NA	TGTGCCAGCAGTTTAGGGGCAGCCTCTAGCAATCAGCCCCAGCATTTT	CASSLGAASSNQPQHF
TRBV14	TRBJ1-1	few	NA	TGTGCCAGCAGCCAAGCCGGCAGGTTCAAACTGAACACTGAAGCTTTCTTT	CASSQAGRFKLNTEAFF
TRBV3-1	TRBJ2-5	NA	NA	TGTGCCTGCAGCCAAGATCCGGGCCCACAAGAGACCCAGTACTTC	CACSQDPGPQETQYF
TRBV15	TRBJ2-5	NA	NA	TGTGCCACCAGCAAACGCAGGGGTTCGGAAGAGACCCAGCACTTC	CATSKRRGSEETQHF
TRBV7-8	TRBJ2-7	NA	NA	TGTGCCAGCAGCTCGTCCACAGGGAACGAGCAGTACTTC	CASSSSTGNEQYF
TRBV7-2	TRBJ2-3	many	TRBD2	TGTGCCAGCAGCCTCGAGCGGGGGAGAGATACGCAGTATTTT	CASSLERGRDTQYF
TRBV15	TRBJ1-5	many	TRBD1	TGTGCCACCAGCGAGGCCGGGACAGGGAATCAGCCCCAGCATTTT	CATSEAGTGNQPQHF
TRBV25-1	TRBJ2-1	many	NA	TGTGCCAGCAGTGGAGATATTTACAATGAGCAGTTCTTC	CASSGDIYNEQFF
TRBV20-1	TRBJ2-1	NA	NA	TGCAGTGCTAGCGGTCCGGGACAAAGCTCCTACAATGAGCAGTTCTTC	CSASGPGQSSYNEQFF
TRBV20-1	TRBJ2-5	many	NA	TGCAGTGCTGTCATAAGGTTAGGTTACCAAGAGACCCAGTACTTC	CSAVIRLGYQETQYF
TRBV20-1	TRBJ2-3	NA	NA	TGCAGTGCTGGGGGTCGAGTACCTAGCACAGATACGCAGTATTTT	CSAGGRVPSTDTQYF
TRBV12-3/TRBV12-4	TRBJ2-2	many	NA	TGTGCCAGCAGTTTTGGGCAACTGGGTGCCGGGGAGCTGTTTTTT	CASSFGQLGAGELFF
TRBV5-1	TRBJ1-2	NA	NA	TGCGCCAGCAGGAGGGAGATCTCTAACTATGGCTACACCTTC	CASRREISNYGYTF
TRBV28	TRBJ2-3	many	NA	TGTGCCAGCAGTTTCGTTGGCAGAAACACAGATACGCAGTATTTT	CASSFVGRNTDTQYF
TRBV12-3/TRBV12-4	TRBJ1-1	few	NA	TGTGCCAGCAGTATACCCGGGGGGCTAAGGAACACTGAAGCTTTCTTT	CASSIPGGLRNTEAFF
TRBV15	TRBJ2-3	many	NA	TGTGCCACCAGCAGTCCCACGGAAAGCACAGATACGCAGTATTTT	CATSSPTESTDTQYF